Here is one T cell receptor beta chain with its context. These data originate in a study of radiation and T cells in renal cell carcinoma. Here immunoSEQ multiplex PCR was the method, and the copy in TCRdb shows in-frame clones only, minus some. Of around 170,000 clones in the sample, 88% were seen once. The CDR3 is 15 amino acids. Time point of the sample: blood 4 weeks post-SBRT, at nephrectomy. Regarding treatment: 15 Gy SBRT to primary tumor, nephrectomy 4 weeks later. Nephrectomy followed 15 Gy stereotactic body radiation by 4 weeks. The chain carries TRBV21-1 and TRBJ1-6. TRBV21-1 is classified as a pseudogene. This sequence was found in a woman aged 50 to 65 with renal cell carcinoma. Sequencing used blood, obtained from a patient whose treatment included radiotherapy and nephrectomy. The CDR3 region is CASSKSRHLGSPLHF. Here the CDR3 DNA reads TGTGCCAGCAGCAAATCCCGGCATTTGGGTTCACCCCTCCACTTT.